Here is one TCR beta chain with its context. Its antigen is as yet unknown. Only in-frame clones appear in the TCRdb table, and some are missing; sequencing was by immunoSEQ multiplex PCR. The sample holds tens of thousands of clones, around three quarters seen once. The sample is drawn from a study of T cell responses to AZD1222 COVID-19 vaccine. Study conclusions and caveats: All repertoire sampling was performed exclusively after the peak T cell response.

This TCR was recovered from an adult who received the AZD1222 COVID-19 vaccine. Sequenced material: peripheral blood, taken 28 days after the second AZD1222 dose.

This chain's CDR3 is CASSSGGGETQYF. For the CDR3, the DNA is TGTGCCAGCAGCTCAGGTGGGGGAGAGACCCAGTACTTC. The chain combines TRBV5-6 with TRBJ2-5; TRBD1 or TRBD2 may be the D gene (5 bases each). The CDR3 extends over 13 amino acids. The V end lost 3 bases, the J end lost 4 bases, and 10 bases lay between the germline ends. The germline V gene has CDR1 SGHDT and CDR2 YYEEEE.